The 23 T cell receptor beta chains in this list originate from one sample, sequenced in a study of CD8+ T cells in alopecia areata (dated by TCRdb to the late 2010s). Interpreted using the paper, the time point label stands for: baseline before oral tofacitinib. The protocol used for the library was the immunoSEQ multiplex PCR assay. RNA was extracted from all samples and reverse transcribed into cDNA, which served as template for TCR sequencing. TCRdb provides this immuneACCESS table in a form limited to in-frame rearrangements. Some clones are lacking; in checked studies, under half of them reflect an unresolved V gene, and why the rest are absent is not known. This sample comprises some 170,000 clones, roughly 60% of them detected only once. The biggest ten clones account for 1.7% of the sample. The source was CD4+ T cells sorted from blood, collected at week 0. These receptors originate from a human donor with alopecia areata.

The V gene is TRBV30, the J gene TRBJ2-7; D is uncertain. Trimming took 5 bases from V and 3 from J, leaving 11 bases between them. Germline CDR1 and CDR2: GTSNPN and SVGIG (reference sequence). There are 12 residues in the CDR3. In DNA, the CDR3 is TGTGCCTGGGACCTGGACGGCTACGAGCAGTACTTC. Its translation is CAWDLDGYEQYF.

This clone was observed a few times. The chain carries TRBV18 and TRBJ2-1, with D hard to call. The V and J ends lost 2 bases and 0 bases respectively, with 8 bases between them. The CDR3 is made up of 15 amino acids. From germline, CDR1 is KGHSH and CDR2 LQKENI. The CDR3 coding sequence is TGTGCCAGCTCACCAGGTATGAGCTCCTACAATGAGCAGTTCTTC. Protein: CASSPGMSSYNEQFF.

The chain uses TRBV6-5 and TRBJ1-2, with D possibly being TRBD1 (5 bases). The V gene's germline CDR1 is MNHEY and CDR2 SVGAGI. CDR3 length equals 12 residues. Trimming left V 8 bases short and J 5 bases short, with 12 bases between. The CDR3 reads CASWQGKYGYTF. The CDR3 bases are TGTGCCAGCTGGCAGGGCAAATATGGCTACACCTTC.

This clone was seen a few times. The rearrangement links TRBV9 to TRBJ2-7; no definite D call. Deletions cut 4 bases from V and 4 bases from J, with 12 bases between. Germline values: CDR1 SGDLS, CDR2 YYNGEE. The CDR3 extends over 13 amino acids. The CDR3 sequence: CASSLDTEYEQYF. CDR3 bases: TGTGCCAGCAGCCTCGATACAGAATACGAGCAGTACTTC.

This sequence joins TRBV5-1 and TRBJ2-7, with 8 bases matching TRBD2. CDR3 length: 15 amino acids. Germline V gives CDR1 SGHRS, CDR2 YFSETQ. V dropped 4 bases and J dropped 2; count of bases not matched to a gene: 8. The DNA of the CDR3 is TGCGCCAGCAGCATAGCGGGGCCGAGGACCTACGAGCAGTACTTC. Its translation is CASSIAGPRTYEQYF.

This chain joins TRBV5-1 and TRBJ1-1, with a weak D call TRBD1 (5 bases). CDR3 length: 14 amino acids. Germline V gene sequence: CDR1 SGHRS, CDR2 YFSETQ. The V end was cut by 1 base, the J end by 1 base, with 8 bases between. The CDR3 sequence: CASSLPGTNTEAFF. The CDR3, as DNA: TGCGCCAGCAGCTTGCCAGGGACGAACACTGAAGCTTTCTTT.

The chain uses TRBV10-3 and TRBJ2-5; TRBD1 agrees at 9 bases. The CDR3 runs 14 residues. CDR1 is ENHRY and CDR2 is SYGVKD in the germline V gene. The J segment lost 4 bases and the V segment lost 8 bases, leaving 8 bases of the junction unmatched. DNA for the CDR3: TGTGCCATCCGAGGACAGGGGAGGGCAGAGACCCAGTACTTC. Its protein product is CAIRGQGRAETQYF.

CDR3 region: CASSSQRASMADTQYF. CDR3 nucleotides: TGTGCCAGCAGCTCTCAGAGGGCTAGCATGGCAGATACGCAGTATTTT. V and J are TRBV9 and TRBJ2-3, with a weak D call TRBD2 (5 bases). The CDR3 has 16 amino acids. CDR1 and CDR2 (germline): SGDLS, YYNGEE. Trimming pared 4 bases from V and 4 bases from J, leaving 19 bases between.

The chain is built from TRBV30 and TRBJ1-4; weak D call: TRBD1 (6 bases). The germline V gene encodes CDR1 GTSNPN and CDR2 SVGIG (reference sequence). Trimming pared 3 bases from V and 5 bases from J, leaving 13 bases between. The CDR3 runs 14 residues. The CDR3 nucleotides are TGTGCCTGGAGCCCCCTCGGACAGAATGAAAAACTGTTTTTT. Its protein is CAWSPLGQNEKLFF.

The chain couples TRBV7-2 to TRBJ2-3, with 7 bases identical to TRBD2. The CDR3 spans 12 residues. Per the germline V gene, CDR1 is SGHTA and CDR2 is FQGNSA. For the CDR3, the DNA is TGTGCTAGCGGGCGGGGCCCAGATACGCAGTATTTT. Its translation is CASGRGPDTQYF.

The chain links TRBV2 to TRBJ2-7; TRBD1 aligns across 7 bases. Trimming took 3 bases from V and 3 from J; bases not matched to a gene: 14. Germline V gives CDR1 SNHLY, CDR2 FYNNEI. The CDR3 spans 17 residues. This CDR3 reads CASSEARRPTGHYEQYF. The CDR3 nucleotides read TGTGCCAGCAGTGAGGCTCGTCGGCCGACAGGGCACTACGAGCAGTACTTC.

CDR3 sequence (DNA): TGCGCCAGCAGTCTAGACAGGTACACTGAAGCTTTCTTT. The encoded protein is CASSLDRYTEAFF. J is TRBJ1-1 and V is TRBV23-1, with D possibly matching TRBD1 (6 bases). TRBV23-1 has ORF status, its function being uncertain. CDR3 size: 13 residues. Trimming shortened V by 4 bases and J by 3 bases, and 9 bases separated the two germline ends.

This chain joins TRBV11-2 and TRBJ2-7; the D is unclear. The CDR3 has 14 residues. V was shortened by 0 bases and J by 3 bases, with 9 bases between the two germline ends. Germline-derived CDR1 and CDR2 are SGHAT and FQNNGV. The CDR3 bases are TGTGCCAGCAGCTTAGATCCAACAGACTACGAGCAGTACTTC. Translated, it gives CASSLDPTDYEQYF.

A single count supports this clone. This chain connects TRBV9 to TRBJ2-7, with a possible D match to TRBD1 (5 bases). Trimming took off 2 bases at V and 0 bases at J, with 9 bases between the two ends. The CDR3 spans 14 residues. In germline, CDR1 is SGDLS, CDR2 YYNGEE. The CDR3 loop is CASSVGRDSYEQYF. The CDR3 DNA reads TGTGCCAGCAGCGTGGGCAGGGACTCCTACGAGCAGTACTTC. Filled out from reference TRBV9 and TRBJ2-7, the complete variable domain reads DSGVTQTPKHLITATGQRVTLRCSPRSGDLSVYWYQQSLDQGLQFLIQYYNGEERAKGNILERFSAQQFPDLHSELNLSSLELGDSALYFCASSVGRDSYEQYFGPGTRLTVT.

The V gene is TRBV11-2, the J gene TRBJ2-2; D is unclear. In germline, CDR1 is SGHAT, CDR2 FQNNGV. Trimming cost V 7 bases and J 7 bases, with 13 bases left between them. The CDR3 is 13 residues long. CDR3 residues: CASTNKRGGELFF. The CDR3 DNA is TGTGCCAGCACCAACAAGAGAGGCGGGGAGCTGTTTTTT.

This clone occurred a few times. J is TRBJ2-5 and V is TRBV27; a weak D match, TRBD2 (7 bases). The CDR3 length is 14 residues. CDR1 and CDR2 (germline): MNHEY, SMNVEV (reference sequence). Trimming took 5 bases from V and 7 from J, leaving 17 bases between them. In DNA, the CDR3 is TGTGCCAGCAGTGTAACACAGGGAGGGGGGACCCAGTACTTC. Encoded protein: CASSVTQGGGTQYF.

V usage is TRBV9 and J usage is TRBJ2-3; 12 bases align to TRBD2. Germline V CDR1 and CDR2: SGDLS, YYNGEE. The CDR3 loop spans 16 amino acids. Losses at the gene ends were 6 bases for V and 8 bases for J; bases not matched to a gene: 13. The CDR3 region is CASTQTASGGASTQYF. Here the CDR3 DNA reads TGTGCCAGCACCCAGACGGCTAGCGGGGGGGCAAGTACGCAGTATTTT.

The J gene is TRBJ2-7, the V gene TRBV29-1; D gene uncertain. The CDR3 covers 12 residues. With 2 bases removed from V and 2 bases from J, the gap between germline ends came to 7 bases. Germline lookup yields CDR1 SQVTM and CDR2 ANQGSEA. The CDR3 loop is CSVENAAYEQYF. As DNA, the CDR3 is TGCAGCGTTGAAAATGCTGCCTACGAGCAGTACTTC.

The chain is built from TRBV4-3 and TRBJ1-1, with 8 bases matching TRBD1. Germline assignment: CDR1 LGHNA and CDR2 YSLEER. V was clipped by 0 bases and J by 2 bases; unmatched bases: 8. CDR3 length equals 17 residues. The CDR3 protein is CASSQDFRAGGNTEAFF. CDR3 coding DNA: TGCGCCAGCAGCCAAGATTTCCGGGCAGGGGGCAACACTGAAGCTTTCTTT.

The chain couples TRBV29-1 to TRBJ2-3; possible D gene TRBD2, 6 bases. Germline V gene sequence: CDR1 SQVTM, CDR2 ANQGSEA. The CDR3 is 13 residues long. Trimming took off 4 bases at V and 4 bases at J, with 12 bases between the two ends. The CDR3 DNA follows: TGCAGCGTTGCAGGCGGGGATCCAGATACGCAGTATTTT. Translating it yields CSVAGGDPDTQYF.

This clone appeared once. V is TRBV7-2 and J is TRBJ1-1, with no clear D. The V and J ends lost 3 bases and 4 bases respectively, with 9 bases between them. The germline V gene encodes CDR1 SGHTA and CDR2 FQGNSA. The CDR3 is 13 amino acids. CDR3 sequence (DNA): TGTGCCAGCAGCTTCGGAGGCGTCACTGAAGCTTTCTTT. It encodes CASSFGGVTEAFF. Together with reference TRBV7-2 and TRBJ1-1, the CDR3 gives the full variable domain: GAGVSQSPSNKVTEKGKDVELRCDPISGHTALYWYRQSLGQGLEFLIYFQGNSAPDKSGLPSDRFSAERTGGSVSTLTIQRTQQEDSAVYLCASSFGGVTEAFFGQGTRLTVV.

The chain carries TRBV2 and TRBJ1-4; 8 positions match TRBD1. Per germline, CDR1 SNHLY and CDR2 FYNNEI. CDR3 length: 14 amino acids. V was clipped by 6 bases and J by 8 bases; unmatched bases: 8. CDR3 sequence (DNA): TGTGCCAGCAGAGATCGGACAGGGAGCGAAAAACTGTTTTTT. As protein: CASRDRTGSEKLFF.

The gene calls are TRBV6-6 and TRBJ1-2; a weak D match, TRBD1 (5 bases). This CDR3 comprises 15 residues. CDR1 is MNHNY, CDR2 SVGAGI, per germline (reference sequence). V shed 6 bases and J shed 4 bases, with 18 bases lying between them. CDR3 sequence reads: CASSPRPPGVYGYTF. The CDR3 DNA follows: TGTGCCAGCAGCCCTCGTCCCCCGGGGGTCTATGGCTACACCTTC.